One sample yielded the 3 T cell receptor beta chains listed below, sequenced in a study of cytomegalovirus exposure and HLA in healthy donors. PCR amplification relied on 60 Vbeta primers (plus 13 Jbeta primers). Profiling relied on immunoSEQ multiplex PCR, and the TCRdb table lists in-frame clones only, not all of them. The repertoire has some 170,000 clones, over 70% of them found once; the top ten carry 2.9%. Sample: PBMCs. The receptors shown here come from a male donor in good health and CMV-seronegative.

This clone was found a few times. The chain employs TRBV28 and TRBJ1-2, with TRBD1 identical over 7 bases. The CDR3 loop spans 14 amino acids. Germline CDR1 reads MDHEN; CDR2 reads SYDVKM. J was trimmed by 7 bases and V by 6 bases; bases with no gene match: 11. The chain's CDR3 is CASSPGERGPGYTF. CDR3 in DNA: TGTGCCAGCAGCCCGGGTGAGAGGGGGCCTGGCTACACCTTC.

The CDR3 region is CASSPGGPGETQYF. CDR3 nucleotide sequence: TGTGCCAGCTCACCAGGAGGGCCGGGAGAGACCCAGTACTTC. J is TRBJ2-5 and V is TRBV18; tentatively, D is TRBD2 (6 bases). CDR1 KGHSH and CDR2 LQKENI come from the germline V gene. The CDR3 runs to 14 residues. Trimming stripped 2 bases from V and 4 bases from J, with 11 bases between.

This clone was counted a few times. The V gene is TRBV28, the J gene TRBJ1-5, with TRBD1 identical over 7 bases. Germline values: CDR1 MDHEN, CDR2 SYDVKM. The V and J ends lost 6 bases and 1 base, in that order; junction bases with no gene match: 6. This CDR3 comprises 15 residues. The CDR3 protein is CASSTGTASNQPQHF. For the CDR3, the DNA is TGTGCCAGCAGCACCGGGACAGCAAGCAATCAGCCCCAGCATTTT.